This record looks at one TCR beta chain sequence and its context. Germline CDR1 is SGHRS and CDR2 is YFSETQ. Trimming removed 1 base at V and 6 bases at J, with 16 bases between. This CDR3 has 15 residues. The sample is drawn from a study of cytomegalovirus exposure and HLA in healthy donors. 60 Vbeta and 13 Jbeta primers were used in PCR. Profiled with immunoSEQ multiplex PCR; TCRdb holds only in-frame clones, not every one. The table lists about 140,000 clones, approximately 80% of them singletons. This receptor was identified in a woman aged 40 to 55 in good health and CMV-seronegative. This chain connects TRBV5-1 to TRBJ1-2; D is undetermined. Input material: PBMCs. This CDR3 reads CASSLIVGALDGYTF. CDR3 nucleotide sequence: TGCGCCAGCAGCTTGATTGTCGGAGCCCTAGATGGCTACACCTTC.